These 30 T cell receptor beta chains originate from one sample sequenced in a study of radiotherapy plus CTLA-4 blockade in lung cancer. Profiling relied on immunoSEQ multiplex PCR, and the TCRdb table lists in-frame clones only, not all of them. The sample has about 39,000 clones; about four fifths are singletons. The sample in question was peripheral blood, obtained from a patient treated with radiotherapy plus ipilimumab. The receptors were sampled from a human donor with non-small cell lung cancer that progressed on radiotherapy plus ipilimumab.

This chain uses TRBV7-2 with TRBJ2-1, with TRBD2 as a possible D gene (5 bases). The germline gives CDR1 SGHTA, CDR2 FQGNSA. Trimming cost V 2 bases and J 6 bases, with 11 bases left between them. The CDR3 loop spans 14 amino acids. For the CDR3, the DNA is TGTGCCAGCAGCTTATTCGAGGGAGTCAATGAGCAGTTCTTC. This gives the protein CASSLFEGVNEQFF.

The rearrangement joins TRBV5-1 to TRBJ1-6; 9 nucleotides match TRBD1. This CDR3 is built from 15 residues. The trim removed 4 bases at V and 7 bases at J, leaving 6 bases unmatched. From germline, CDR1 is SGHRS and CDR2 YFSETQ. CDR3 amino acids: CASSSDRGNNSPLHF. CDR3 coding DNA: TGCGCCAGCAGCAGCGACAGGGGGAACAATTCACCCCTCCACTTT.

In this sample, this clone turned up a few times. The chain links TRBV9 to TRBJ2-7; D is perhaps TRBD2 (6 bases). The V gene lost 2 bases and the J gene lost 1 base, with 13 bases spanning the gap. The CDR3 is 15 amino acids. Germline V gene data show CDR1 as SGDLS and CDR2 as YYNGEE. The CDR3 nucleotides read TGTGCCAGCAGCGTCCGCGGGGACGCGTCCTACGAGCAGTACTTC. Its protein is CASSVRGDASYEQYF.

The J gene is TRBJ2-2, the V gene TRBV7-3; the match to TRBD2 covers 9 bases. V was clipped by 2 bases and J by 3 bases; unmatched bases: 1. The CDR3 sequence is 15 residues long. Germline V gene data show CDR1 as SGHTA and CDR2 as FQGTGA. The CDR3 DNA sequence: TGTGCCAGCAGCTTAGGACTAGCGCACACCGGGGAGCTGTTTTTT. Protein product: CASSLGLAHTGELFF.

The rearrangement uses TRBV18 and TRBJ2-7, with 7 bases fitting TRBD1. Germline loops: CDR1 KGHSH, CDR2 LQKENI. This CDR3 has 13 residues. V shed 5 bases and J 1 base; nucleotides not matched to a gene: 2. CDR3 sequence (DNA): TGTGCCAGCTCATGGGACAGTTCCTACGAGCAGTACTTC. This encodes CASSWDSSYEQYF.

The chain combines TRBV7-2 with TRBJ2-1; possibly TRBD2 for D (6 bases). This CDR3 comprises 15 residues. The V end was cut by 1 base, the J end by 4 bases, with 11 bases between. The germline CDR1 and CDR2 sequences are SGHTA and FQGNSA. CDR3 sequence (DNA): TGTGCCAGCAGCTTAGGGGGGACTTTATACAATGAGCAGTTCTTC. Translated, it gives CASSLGGTLYNEQFF.

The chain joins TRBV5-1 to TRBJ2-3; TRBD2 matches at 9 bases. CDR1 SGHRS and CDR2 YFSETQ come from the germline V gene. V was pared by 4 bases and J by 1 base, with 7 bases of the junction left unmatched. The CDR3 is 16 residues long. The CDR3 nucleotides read TGCGCCAGCAGCCTAGCGGCGGGGGGGCGCACAGATACGCAGTATTTT. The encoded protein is CASSLAAGGRTDTQYF.

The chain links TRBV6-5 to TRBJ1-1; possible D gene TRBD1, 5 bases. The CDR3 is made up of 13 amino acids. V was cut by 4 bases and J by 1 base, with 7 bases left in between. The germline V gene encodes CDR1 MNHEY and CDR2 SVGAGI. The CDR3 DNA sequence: TGTGCCAGCAGTTTGGACACGAACACTGAAGCTTTCTTT. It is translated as CASSLDTNTEAFF.

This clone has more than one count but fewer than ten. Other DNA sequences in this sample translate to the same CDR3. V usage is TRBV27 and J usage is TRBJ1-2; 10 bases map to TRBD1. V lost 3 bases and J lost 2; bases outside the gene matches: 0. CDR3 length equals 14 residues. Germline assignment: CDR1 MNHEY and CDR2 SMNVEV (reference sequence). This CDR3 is CASSLGQGNYGYTF. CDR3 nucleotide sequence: TGTGCCAGCAGTTTGGGACAGGGGAACTATGGCTACACCTTC.

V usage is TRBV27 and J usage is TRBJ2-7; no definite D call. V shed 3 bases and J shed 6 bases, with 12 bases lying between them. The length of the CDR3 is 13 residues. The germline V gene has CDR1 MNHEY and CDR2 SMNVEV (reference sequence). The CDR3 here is CASSFRYGGEQYF. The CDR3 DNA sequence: TGTGCCAGCAGTTTTCGTTACGGTGGCGAGCAGTACTTC.

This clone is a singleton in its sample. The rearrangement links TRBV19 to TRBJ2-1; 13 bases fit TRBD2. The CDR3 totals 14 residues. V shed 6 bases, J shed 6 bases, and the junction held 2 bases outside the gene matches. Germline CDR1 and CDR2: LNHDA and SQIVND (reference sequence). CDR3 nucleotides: TGTGCCAGTAGCCGACTAGCGGGGGGCAATGAGCAGTTCTTC. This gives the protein CASSRLAGGNEQFF.

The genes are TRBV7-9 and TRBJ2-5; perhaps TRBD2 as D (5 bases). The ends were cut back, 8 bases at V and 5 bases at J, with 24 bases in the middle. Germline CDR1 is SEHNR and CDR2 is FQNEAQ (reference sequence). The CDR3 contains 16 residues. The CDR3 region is CASGSGPSGRGETQYF. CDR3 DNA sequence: TGTGCCAGCGGAAGCGGCCCCTCTGGGAGAGGTGAGACCCAGTACTTC. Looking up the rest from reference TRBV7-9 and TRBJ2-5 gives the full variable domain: DTGVSQNPRHKITKRGQNVTFRCDPISEHNRLYWYRQTLGQGPEFLTYFQNEAQLEKSRLLSDRFSAERPKGSFSTLEIQRTEQGDSAMYLCASGSGPSGRGETQYFGPGTRLLVL.

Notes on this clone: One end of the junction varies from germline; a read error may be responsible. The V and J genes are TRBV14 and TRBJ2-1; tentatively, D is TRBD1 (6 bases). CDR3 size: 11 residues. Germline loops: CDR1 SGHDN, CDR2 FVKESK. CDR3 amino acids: CASSQVWGRIF. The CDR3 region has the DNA TGTGCCAGCAGCCAAGTCTGGGGGCGGATCTTC. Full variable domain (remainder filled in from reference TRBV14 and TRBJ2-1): EAGVTQFPSHSVIEKGQTVTLRCDPISGHDNLYWYRRVMGKEIKFLLHFVKESKQDESGMPNNRFLAERTGGTYSTLKVQPAELEDSGVYFCASSQVWGRIFGPGTRLTVL.

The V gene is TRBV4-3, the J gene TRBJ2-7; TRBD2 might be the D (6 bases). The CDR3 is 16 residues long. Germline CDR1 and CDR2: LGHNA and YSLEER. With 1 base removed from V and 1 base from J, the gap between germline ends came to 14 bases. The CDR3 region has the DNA TGCGCCAGCAGCCAAGGCTGGGAGGCAGGTTCCTACGAGCAGTACTTC. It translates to CASSQGWEAGSYEQYF.

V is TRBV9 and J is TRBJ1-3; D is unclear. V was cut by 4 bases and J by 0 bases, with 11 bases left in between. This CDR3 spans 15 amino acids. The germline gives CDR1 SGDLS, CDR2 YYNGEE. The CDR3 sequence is CASSPTHSSGNTIYF. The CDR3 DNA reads TGTGCCAGCAGCCCGACACACAGCTCTGGAAACACCATATATTTT.

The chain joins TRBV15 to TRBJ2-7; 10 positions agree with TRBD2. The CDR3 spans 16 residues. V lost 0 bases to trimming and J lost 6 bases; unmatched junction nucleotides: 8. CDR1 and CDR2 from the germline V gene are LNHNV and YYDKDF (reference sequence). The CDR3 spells CATSRDWGLASGEQYF. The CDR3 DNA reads TGTGCCACCAGCAGAGATTGGGGACTAGCGAGTGGCGAGCAGTACTTC.

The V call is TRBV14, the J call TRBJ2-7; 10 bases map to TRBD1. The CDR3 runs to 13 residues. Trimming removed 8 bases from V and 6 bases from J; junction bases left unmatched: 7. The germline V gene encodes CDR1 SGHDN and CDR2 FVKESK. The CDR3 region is CASRPGTGVEQYF. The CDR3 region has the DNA TGTGCCAGCCGTCCCGGGACAGGGGTCGAGCAGTACTTC. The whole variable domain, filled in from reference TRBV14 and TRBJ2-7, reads EAGVTQFPSHSVIEKGQTVTLRCDPISGHDNLYWYRRVMGKEIKFLLHFVKESKQDESGMPNNRFLAERTGGTYSTLKVQPAELEDSGVYFCASRPGTGVEQYFGPGTRLTVT.

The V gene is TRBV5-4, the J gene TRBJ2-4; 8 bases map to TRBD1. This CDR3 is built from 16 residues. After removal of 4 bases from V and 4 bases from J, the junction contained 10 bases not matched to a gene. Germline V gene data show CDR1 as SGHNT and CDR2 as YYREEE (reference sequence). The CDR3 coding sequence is TGTGCCAGCAGCAATGACCAAAGGACAGGGAAAAACATTCAGTACTTC. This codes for CASSNDQRTGKNIQYF. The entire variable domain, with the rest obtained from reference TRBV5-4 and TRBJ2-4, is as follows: ETGVTQSPTHLIKTRGQQVTLRCSSQSGHNTVSWYQQALGQGPQFIFQYYREEENGRGNFPPRFSGLQFPNYSSELNVNALELDDSALYLCASSNDQRTGKNIQYFGAGTRLSVL.

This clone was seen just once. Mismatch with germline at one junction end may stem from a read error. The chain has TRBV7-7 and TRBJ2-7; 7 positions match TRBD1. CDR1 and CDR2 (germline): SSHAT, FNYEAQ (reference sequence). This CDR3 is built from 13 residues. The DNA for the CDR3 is TGTGCTAGCAGCCTCGACAGGGCGAACGAGCAGTACTTC. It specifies CASSLDRANEQYF.

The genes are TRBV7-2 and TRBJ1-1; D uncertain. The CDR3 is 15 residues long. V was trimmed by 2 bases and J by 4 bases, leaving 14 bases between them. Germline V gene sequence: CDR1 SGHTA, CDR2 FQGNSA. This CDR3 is CASSLSRGGSTEAFF. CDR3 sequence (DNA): TGTGCCAGCAGCTTATCTCGTGGCGGTAGCACTGAAGCTTTCTTT.

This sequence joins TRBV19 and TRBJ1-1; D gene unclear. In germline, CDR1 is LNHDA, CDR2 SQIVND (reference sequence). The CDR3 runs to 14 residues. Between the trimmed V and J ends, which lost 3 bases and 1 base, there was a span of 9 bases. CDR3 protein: CASSISHGNTEAFF. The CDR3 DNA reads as TGTGCCAGTAGTATCTCACATGGGAACACTGAAGCTTTCTTT.

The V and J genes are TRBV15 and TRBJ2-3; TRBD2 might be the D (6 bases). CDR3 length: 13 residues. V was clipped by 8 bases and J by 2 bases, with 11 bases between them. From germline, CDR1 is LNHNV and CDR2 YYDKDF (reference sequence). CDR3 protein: CATGPGVTDTQYF. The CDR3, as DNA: TGTGCCACCGGCCCGGGGGTCACAGATACGCAGTATTTT.

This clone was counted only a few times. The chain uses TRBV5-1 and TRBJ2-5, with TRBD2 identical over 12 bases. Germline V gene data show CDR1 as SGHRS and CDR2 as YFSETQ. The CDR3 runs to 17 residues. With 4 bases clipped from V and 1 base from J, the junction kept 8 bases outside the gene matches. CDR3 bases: TGCGCCAGCAGCGCGGGTCTGACTAGCGGGGGCCAAGAGACCCAGTACTTC. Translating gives CASSAGLTSGGQETQYF.

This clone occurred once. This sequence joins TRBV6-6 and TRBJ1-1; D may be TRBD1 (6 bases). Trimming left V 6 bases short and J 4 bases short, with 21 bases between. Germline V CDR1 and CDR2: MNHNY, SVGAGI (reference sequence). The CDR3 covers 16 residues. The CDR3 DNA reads TGTGCCAGCAGCGGGGGGCGAAGCGGATGGACCACTGAAGCTTTCTTT. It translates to CASSGGRSGWTTEAFF.

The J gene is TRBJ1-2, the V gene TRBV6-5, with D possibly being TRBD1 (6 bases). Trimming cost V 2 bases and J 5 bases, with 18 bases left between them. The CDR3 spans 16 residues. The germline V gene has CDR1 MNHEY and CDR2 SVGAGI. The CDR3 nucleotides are TGTGCCAGCAGTTACGGGCCGGGGGGGCTAGGGTATGGCTACACCTTC. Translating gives CASSYGPGGLGYGYTF.

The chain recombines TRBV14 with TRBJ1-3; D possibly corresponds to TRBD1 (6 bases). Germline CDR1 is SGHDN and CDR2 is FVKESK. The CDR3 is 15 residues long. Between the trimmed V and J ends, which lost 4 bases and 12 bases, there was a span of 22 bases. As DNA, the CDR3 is TGTGCCAGCAGCCGGGGCGAAGGGGGGGCGTCAGTCATATATTTT. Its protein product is CASSRGEGGASVIYF.

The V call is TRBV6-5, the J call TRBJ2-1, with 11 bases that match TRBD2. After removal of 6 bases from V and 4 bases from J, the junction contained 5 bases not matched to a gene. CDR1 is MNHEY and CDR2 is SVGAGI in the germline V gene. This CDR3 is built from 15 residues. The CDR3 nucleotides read TGTGCCAGCAGAGATAGCGGGGGGGCTTACAATGAGCAGTTCTTC. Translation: CASRDSGGAYNEQFF.

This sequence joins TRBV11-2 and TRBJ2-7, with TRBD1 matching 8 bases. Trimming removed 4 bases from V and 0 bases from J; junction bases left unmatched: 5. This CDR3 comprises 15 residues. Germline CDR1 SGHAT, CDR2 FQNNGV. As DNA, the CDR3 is TGTGCCAGCAGCTCCACAGGGGGGAGCTCCTACGAGCAGTACTTC. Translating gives CASSSTGGSSYEQYF.

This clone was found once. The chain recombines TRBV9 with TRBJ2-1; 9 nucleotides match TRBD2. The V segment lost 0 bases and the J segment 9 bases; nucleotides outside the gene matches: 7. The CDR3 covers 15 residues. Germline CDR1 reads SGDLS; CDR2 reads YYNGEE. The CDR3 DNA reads TGTGCCAGCAGCGTAGCTGGGACTAGCAGTTCTGAGCAGTTCTTC. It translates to CASSVAGTSSSEQFF.

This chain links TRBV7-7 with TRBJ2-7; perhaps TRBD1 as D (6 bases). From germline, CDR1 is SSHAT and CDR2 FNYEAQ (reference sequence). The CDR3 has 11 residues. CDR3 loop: CASQGCDEQYF. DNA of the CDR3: TGTGCTAGCCAGGGGTGCGACGAGCAGTACTTC.